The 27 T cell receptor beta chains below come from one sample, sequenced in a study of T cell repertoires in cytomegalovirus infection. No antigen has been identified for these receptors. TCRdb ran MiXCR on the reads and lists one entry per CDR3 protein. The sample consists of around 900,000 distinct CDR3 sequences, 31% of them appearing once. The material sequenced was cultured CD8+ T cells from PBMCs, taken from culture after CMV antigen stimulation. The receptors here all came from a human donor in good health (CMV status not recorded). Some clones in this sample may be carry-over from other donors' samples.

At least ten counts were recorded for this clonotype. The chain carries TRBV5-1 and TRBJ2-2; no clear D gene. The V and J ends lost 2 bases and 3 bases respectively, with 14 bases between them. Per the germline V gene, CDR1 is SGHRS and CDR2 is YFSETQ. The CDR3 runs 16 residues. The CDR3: CASSLRNGWDTGELFF. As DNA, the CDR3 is TGCGCCAGCAGCTTAAGAAACGGTTGGGACACCGGGGAGCTGTTTTTT.

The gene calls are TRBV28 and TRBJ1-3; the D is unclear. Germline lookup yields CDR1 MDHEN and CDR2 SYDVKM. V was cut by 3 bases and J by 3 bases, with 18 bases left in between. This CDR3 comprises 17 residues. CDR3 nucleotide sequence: TGTGCCAGCAGTTTCCTTCGACGCGGGGAGGGTGGAAACACCATATATTTT. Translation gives CASSFLRRGEGGNTIYF.

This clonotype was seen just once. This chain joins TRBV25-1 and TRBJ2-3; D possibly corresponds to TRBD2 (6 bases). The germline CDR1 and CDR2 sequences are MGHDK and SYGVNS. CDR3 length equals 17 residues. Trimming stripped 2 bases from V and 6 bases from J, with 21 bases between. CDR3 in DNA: TGTGCCAGCAGTGAAACCTCGACCCTCCCGAGCGGGGATACGCAGTATTTT. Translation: CASSETSTLPSGDTQYF.

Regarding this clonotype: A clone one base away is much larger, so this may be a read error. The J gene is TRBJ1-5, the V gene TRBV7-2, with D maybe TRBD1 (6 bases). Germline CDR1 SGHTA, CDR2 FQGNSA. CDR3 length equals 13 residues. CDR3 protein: CASSPTGIQPRHF. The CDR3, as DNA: TGTGCCAGCAGCCCCACAGGGATTCAGCCCCGGCATTTT.

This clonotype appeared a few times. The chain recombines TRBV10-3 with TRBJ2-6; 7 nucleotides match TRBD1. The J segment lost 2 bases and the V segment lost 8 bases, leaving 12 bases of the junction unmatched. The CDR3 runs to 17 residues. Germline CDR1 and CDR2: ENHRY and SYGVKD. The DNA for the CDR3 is TGTGCCATCTTGGAGCTAGGGGGCACACCTGGGGCCAACGTCCTGACTTTC. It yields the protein CAILELGGTPGANVLTF.

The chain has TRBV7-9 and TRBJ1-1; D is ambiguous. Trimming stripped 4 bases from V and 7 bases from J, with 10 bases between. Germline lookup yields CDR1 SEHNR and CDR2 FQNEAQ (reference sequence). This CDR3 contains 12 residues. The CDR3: CASSSGSIEAFF. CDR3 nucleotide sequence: TGTGCCAGCAGCTCCGGCTCCATTGAAGCTTTCTTT.

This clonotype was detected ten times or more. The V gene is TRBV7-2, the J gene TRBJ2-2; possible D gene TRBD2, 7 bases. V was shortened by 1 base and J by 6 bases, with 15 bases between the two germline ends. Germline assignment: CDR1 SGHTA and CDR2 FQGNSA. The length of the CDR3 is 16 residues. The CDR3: CASSLVKGGPPGELFF. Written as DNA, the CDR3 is TGTGCCAGCAGCTTAGTGAAGGGGGGGCCCCCCGGGGAGCTGTTTTTT. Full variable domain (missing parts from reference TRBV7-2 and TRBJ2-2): GAGVSQSPSNKVTEKGKDVELRCDPISGHTALYWYRQSLGQGLEFLIYFQGNSAPDKSGLPSDRFSAERTGGSVSTLTIQRTQQEDSAVYLCASSLVKGGPPGELFFGEGSRLTVL.

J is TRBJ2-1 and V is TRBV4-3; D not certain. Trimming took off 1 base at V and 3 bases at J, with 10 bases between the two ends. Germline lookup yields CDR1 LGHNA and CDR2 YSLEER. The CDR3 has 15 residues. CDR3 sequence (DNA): TGCGCCAGCAGCCAAGGCTGGGCTATCTACAATGAGCAGTTCTTC. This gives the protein CASSQGWAIYNEQFF.

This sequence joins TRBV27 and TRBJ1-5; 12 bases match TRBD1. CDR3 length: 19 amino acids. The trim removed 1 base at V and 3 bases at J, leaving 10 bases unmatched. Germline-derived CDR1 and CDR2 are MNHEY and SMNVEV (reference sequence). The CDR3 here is CASSLLGTGGESPNQPQHF. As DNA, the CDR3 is TGTGCCAGCAGTTTATTAGGGACAGGGGGCGAGTCACCCAATCAGCCCCAGCATTTT.

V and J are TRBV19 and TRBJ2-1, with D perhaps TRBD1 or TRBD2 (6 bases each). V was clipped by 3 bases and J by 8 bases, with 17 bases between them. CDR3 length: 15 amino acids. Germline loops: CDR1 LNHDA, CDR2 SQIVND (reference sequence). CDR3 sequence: CASSITRGGNDEQFF. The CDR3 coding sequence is TGTGCCAGTAGTATCACCAGAGGGGGGAACGATGAGCAGTTCTTC.

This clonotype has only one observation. The CDR3 here is CASSGTGRGGRDTQYF. The CDR3 bases are TGTGCCAGCAGCGGGACGGGACGGGGGGGCCGGGATACGCAGTATTTT. The chain combines TRBV9 with TRBJ2-3, with TRBD2 matching 8 bases. Germline V lookup: CDR1 SGDLS, CDR2 YYNGEE. The length of the CDR3 is 16 residues. The V segment lost 3 bases and the J segment 6 bases; nucleotides outside the gene matches: 12.

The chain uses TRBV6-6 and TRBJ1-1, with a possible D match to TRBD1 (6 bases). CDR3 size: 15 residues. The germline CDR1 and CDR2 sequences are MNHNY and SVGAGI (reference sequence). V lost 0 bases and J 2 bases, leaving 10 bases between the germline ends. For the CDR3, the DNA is TGTGCCAGCAGTTACTCGAACAGGGCTAACACTGAAGCTTTCTTT. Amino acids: CASSYSNRANTEAFF.

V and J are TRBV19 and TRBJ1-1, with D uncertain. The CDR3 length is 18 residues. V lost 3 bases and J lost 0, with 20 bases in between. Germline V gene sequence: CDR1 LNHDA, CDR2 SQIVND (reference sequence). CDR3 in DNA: TGTGCCAGTAGTATGAGTCAGGTCTCCAGCGCGATGAACACTGAAGCTTTCTTT. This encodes CASSMSQVSSAMNTEAFF.

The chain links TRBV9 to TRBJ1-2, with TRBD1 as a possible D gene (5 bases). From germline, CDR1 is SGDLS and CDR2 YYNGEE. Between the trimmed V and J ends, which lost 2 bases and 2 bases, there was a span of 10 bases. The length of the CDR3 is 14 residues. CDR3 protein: CASSVRGINYGYTF. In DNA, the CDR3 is TGTGCCAGCAGCGTGAGGGGCATCAACTATGGCTACACCTTC.

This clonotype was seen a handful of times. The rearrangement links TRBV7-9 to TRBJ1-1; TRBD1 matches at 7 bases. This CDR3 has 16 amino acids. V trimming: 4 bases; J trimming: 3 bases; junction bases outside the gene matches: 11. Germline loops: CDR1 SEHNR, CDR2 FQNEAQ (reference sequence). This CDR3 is CASSSSPTGDDTEAFF. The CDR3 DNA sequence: TGTGCCAGCAGCTCCTCCCCAACAGGGGACGACACTGAAGCTTTCTTT.

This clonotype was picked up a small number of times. The CDR3 loop reads CASSLGRGPGQPQHF. The CDR3 bases are TGTGCCAGCAGCTTAGGTCGGGGTCCGGGGCAGCCCCAGCATTTT. The chain uses TRBV7-2 and TRBJ1-5; D not resolved. The ends were cut back, 1 base at V and 7 bases at J, with 14 bases in the middle. This CDR3 contains 15 residues. Germline V gene lookup returns CDR1 SGHTA and CDR2 FQGNSA.

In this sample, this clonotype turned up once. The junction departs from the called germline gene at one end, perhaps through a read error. This CDR3 is CASSWWGSDQPHHF. The DNA for the CDR3 is TGTGCCAGCAGCTGGTGGGGGTCGGATCAGCCCCATCATTTT. The chain uses TRBV7-2 and TRBJ1-5, with a tentative D call TRBD1 (5 bases). CDR1 is SGHTA and CDR2 is FQGNSA in the germline V gene. This CDR3 has 14 residues. Full variable domain (rest looked up from reference TRBV7-2 and TRBJ1-5): GAGVSQSPSNKVTEKGKDVELRCDPISGHTALYWYRQSLGQGLEFLIYFQGNSAPDKSGLPSDRFSAERTGGSVSTLTIQRTQQEDSAVYLCASSWWGSDQPHHFGDGTRLSIL.

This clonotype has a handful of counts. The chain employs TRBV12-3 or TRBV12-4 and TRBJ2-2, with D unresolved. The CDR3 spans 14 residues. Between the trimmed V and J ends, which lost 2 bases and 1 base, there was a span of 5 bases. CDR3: CASSLSQNTGELFF. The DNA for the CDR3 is TGTGCCAGCAGTTTATCCCAGAACACCGGGGAGCTGTTTTTT.

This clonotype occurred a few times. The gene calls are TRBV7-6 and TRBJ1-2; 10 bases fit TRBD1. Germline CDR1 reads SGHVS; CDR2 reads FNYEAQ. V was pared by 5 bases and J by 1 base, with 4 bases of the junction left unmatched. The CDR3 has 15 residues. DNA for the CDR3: TGTGCCAGCAGCCCGGGGACAGGGGTTAACTATGGCTACACCTTC. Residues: CASSPGTGVNYGYTF.

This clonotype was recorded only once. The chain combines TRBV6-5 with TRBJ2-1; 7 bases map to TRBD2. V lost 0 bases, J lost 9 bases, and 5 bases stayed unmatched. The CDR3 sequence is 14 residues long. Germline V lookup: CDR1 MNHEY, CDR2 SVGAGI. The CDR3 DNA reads TGTGCCAGCAGTTACTCGGGGGACTACGGTGAGCAGTTCTTC. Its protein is CASSYSGDYGEQFF.

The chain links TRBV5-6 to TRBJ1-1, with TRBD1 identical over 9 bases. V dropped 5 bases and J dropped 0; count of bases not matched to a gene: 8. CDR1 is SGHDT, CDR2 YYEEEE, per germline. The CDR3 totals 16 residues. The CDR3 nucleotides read TGTGCCAGCAGACGCCGGGACAGGGCCATGAACACTGAAGCTTTCTTT. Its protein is CASRRRDRAMNTEAFF.

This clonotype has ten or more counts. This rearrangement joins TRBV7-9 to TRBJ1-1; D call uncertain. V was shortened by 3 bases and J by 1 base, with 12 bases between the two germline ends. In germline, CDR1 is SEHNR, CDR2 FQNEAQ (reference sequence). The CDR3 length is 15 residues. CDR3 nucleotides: TGTGCCAGCAGCTTCTTAGACGACGGGAACACTGAAGCTTTCTTT. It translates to CASSFLDDGNTEAFF. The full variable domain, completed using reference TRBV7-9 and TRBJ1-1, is DTGVSQNPRHKITKRGQNVTFRCDPISEHNRLYWYRQTLGQGPEFLTYFQNEAQLEKSRLLSDRFSAERPKGSFSTLEIQRTEQGDSAMYLCASSFLDDGNTEAFFGQGTRLTVV.

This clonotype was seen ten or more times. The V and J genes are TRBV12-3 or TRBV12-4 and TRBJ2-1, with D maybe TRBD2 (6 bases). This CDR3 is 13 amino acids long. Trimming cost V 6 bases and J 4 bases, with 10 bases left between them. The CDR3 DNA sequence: TGTGCCAGCAGCCCGACTAGTTACAATGAGCAGTTCTTC. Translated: CASSPTSYNEQFF.

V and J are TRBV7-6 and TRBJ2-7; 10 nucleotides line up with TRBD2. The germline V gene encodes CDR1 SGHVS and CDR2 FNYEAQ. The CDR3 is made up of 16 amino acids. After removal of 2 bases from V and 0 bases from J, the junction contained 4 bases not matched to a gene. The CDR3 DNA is TGTGCCAGCAGCTTACTAGCGGGGGTAAGCTCCTACGAGCAGTACTTC. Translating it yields CASSLLAGVSSYEQYF.

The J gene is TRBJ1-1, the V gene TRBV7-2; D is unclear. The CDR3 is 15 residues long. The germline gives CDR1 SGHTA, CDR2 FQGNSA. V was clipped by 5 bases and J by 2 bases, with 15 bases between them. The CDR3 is CASSHGWAGNTEAFF. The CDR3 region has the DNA TGTGCCAGCAGCCATGGATGGGCCGGTAACACTGAAGCTTTCTTT.

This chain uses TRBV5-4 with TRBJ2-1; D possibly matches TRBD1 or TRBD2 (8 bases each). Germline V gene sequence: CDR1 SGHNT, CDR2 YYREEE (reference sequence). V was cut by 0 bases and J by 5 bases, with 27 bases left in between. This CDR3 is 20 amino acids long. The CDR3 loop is CASSLAPGGGYSGGHNEQFF. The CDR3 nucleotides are TGTGCCAGCAGCTTGGCACCAGGGGGCGGTTACAGCGGGGGTCACAATGAGCAGTTCTTC.

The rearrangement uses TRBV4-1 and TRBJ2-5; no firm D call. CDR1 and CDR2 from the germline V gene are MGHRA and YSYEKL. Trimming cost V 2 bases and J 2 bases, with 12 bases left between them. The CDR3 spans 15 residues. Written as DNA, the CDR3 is TGCGCCAGCAGCCAAACCAGTCTAGAACAAGAGACCCAGTACTTC. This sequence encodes CASSQTSLEQETQYF.